This T cell receptor (beta chain) emerged from a study of T cell responses to AZD1222 COVID-19 vaccine. Study at large: Pooling was applied to second doses at about 4 or about 12 weeks. General study results and limits: There were mostly white British donors and more females than males, and clonal diversity was possibly underestimated. Repertoires were sampled only after the peak T cell response.

Clones were sequenced by immunoSEQ multiplex PCR, and TCRdb holds only the in-frame ones, with some missing. The data show 110,000 to 150,000 clones, just over 85% seen once. V gave up 4 bases and J gave up 3 bases, with 13 bases separating them. Germline CDR1 reads MNHEY; CDR2 reads SVGAGI. CDR3 length: 14 residues. This clone was detected once. Its antigen remains unidentified. The chain couples TRBV6-5 to TRBJ2-7, with D possibly TRBD2 on 5 matching bases. Sequencing used peripheral blood, obtained on day 0 of AZD1222 vaccination. The origin of this receptor is an adult in good health. DNA of the CDR3: TGTGCCAGCAGTTTTTCCGGGGTCAACTACGAGCAGTACTTC. It encodes CASSFSGVNYEQYF.